The subject of this entry is one T cell receptor (beta chain). No antigen is known for it. The sample originates from a study of radiation and T cells in renal cell carcinoma. About the research overall: Nephrectomy followed 15 Gy stereotactic body radiation by 4 weeks. Study observations and caveats: Top tumor clonotypes rose in blood 2 weeks post-radiation, then contracted. No pretreatment tumor biopsies were available for baseline clonotypes.

The V gene's germline CDR1 is LNHDA and CDR2 SQIVND (reference sequence). The CDR3 has 15 amino acids. The trim removed 5 bases at V and 3 bases at J, leaving 7 bases unmatched. Time point denoted: baseline pretreatment blood. As for treatment: 15 Gy SBRT to primary tumor, nephrectomy 4 weeks later. This renal cell carcinoma was of the clear cell type. Produced via immunoSEQ multiplex PCR; TCRdb's table is partial and in-frame only. The data hold 140,000 or so clones, with 88% observed a single time. The J gene is TRBJ1-2, the V gene TRBV19, with 9 bases matching TRBD1. The clonotype comes from a woman in her forties or fifties with renal cell carcinoma. This specimen was blood, taken from a patient whose treatment included radiotherapy and nephrectomy. In DNA, the CDR3 is TGTGCCAGTAGTGAGACGGGACAGGGTGACTATGGCTACACCTTC. It specifies CASSETGQGDYGYTF. Full variable domain (remainder filled in from reference TRBV19 and TRBJ1-2): DGGITQSPKYLFRKEGQNVTLSCEQNLNHDAMYWYRQDPGQGLRLIYYSQIVNDFQKGDIAEGYSVSREKKESFPLTVTSAQKNPTAFYLCASSETGQGDYGYTFGSGTRLTVV.